This T cell receptor beta chain was found in a study of prognosis after radiotherapy for stage I lung cancer (dated by TCRdb to the early 2020s). For context, the study as a whole: Around 19 stage I NSCLC patients were enrolled in Nanjing, China, between 2018 and January 2019. The study profiled peripheral blood TCR beta repertoires from stage I NSCLC patients before and after stereotactic body radiotherapy and related them to distant failure. Roughly 12 patients had adenocarcinoma and seven had squamous cell carcinoma as the tumor histology. For each of the approximately 19 patients, one blood sample was taken before SBRT and one after, so the study sequenced roughly 38 samples in total. The study included 13 to 15 patients with newly diagnosed primary stage I lung tumors and roughly 5 with oligometastatic NSCLC after surgical resection of the primary tumor. After SBRT, distant metastases developed in about 20% of the 19 patients at a median of 7 months, while the remaining 15 patients had no significant progression. All patients were regarded as medically inoperable, because of comorbidities in about a dozen patients and refusal of surgery in roughly seven patients. No patient received concurrent therapy alongside SBRT. Image-guided IMRT or VMAT was used to deliver SBRT in 3 to 5 fractions at a biologically effective dose of at least 100 Gy. Ages in the cohort of more than 10 men and more than five women ranged from about 50 to 85 years, with a median of 74. What the research found in general, with its limitations: No determination of tumor specificity was made for expanded TCR clones. All reported P values were unadjusted for multiple comparisons. The study was limited by its small cohort and short follow-up, and the findings require independent validation. Post-SBRT Shannon entropy and its change from baseline were lower in patients who developed distant metastases; baseline Shannon entropy was not associated with metastases. Differences by metastasis status were reportedly seen in TRBV and TRBJ usage frequencies, involving two V genes at baseline and, after SBRT, roughly nine V genes and two J genes. After SBRT, the number of unique TCR clones decreased (median around 10,000 before versus about 7,000 after; Wilcoxon paired P=0.011).

This clonotype is medium-sized (0.01 to 0.1%) in its sample. Its target antigen remains unknown. The input lacks base qualities; no much larger clone sits a single base away. V is shortened by 4 bases, J by 6 bases, and the region joining them spans 7 bases. Taken from the germline V gene, the CDR1 and CDR2 loops are MNHNS and SASEGT. The CDR3 contains 12 residues, cysteine and phenylalanine counted. Just the 36-base CDR3 DNA is kept, in frame starting at base 1. A history of other malignancies or of prior chemotherapy or radiotherapy was absent in all patients, and node-negative disease was shown on CT and PET/CT in all patients. At each of two time points, around 6 milliliters of peripheral venous blood were collected into EDTA tubes. PBMCs were isolated by Ficoll-Paque Plus density-gradient centrifugation. Right after collection, samples were kept at -80 degrees C until analysis. Two rounds of multiplex PCR were performed to amplify the TCR beta CDR3 region from genomic DNA. The first PCR round used primers specific to each TRBV and TRBJ gene, with sequences filed in Chinese patent CN105087789A. The second PCR round used universal primers. The Roche High Pure PCR Template Preparation Kit was used to extract genomic DNA from the frozen PBMCs. An Illumina HiSeq 3000 was used to sequence the libraries paired-end with 151 bp reads. As for how the authors treated the data: Raw reads lacking the multiplex PCR primer sequences were removed with CutAdapt. High-quality paired reads were merged into contigs with PEAR. By alignment to reference sequences, MiXCR assigned TRB V, D and J gene segments to each contig. CDR3 sequences were clustered by base quality and sequence similarity to remove sequencing errors. Diversity was calculated as Shannon entropy divided by the natural log of the number of productive TCR sequences. Clonality was defined as one minus Shannon entropy divided by the natural log of the number of unique clonotypes. Progression-free survival cut-offs for repertoire metrics were chosen using the Youden index of ROC curves, with analyses run in R 3.5.3. TCRdb redid the processing of the public reads, applying fastp at Q25 and MiXCR, and retained in-frame beta chains. Every distinct CDR3 protein forms one entry, paired with its most common genes and DNA. The V and J calls come from TCRdb's annotation, not from the publication. The table for this sample lists more than 9,500 distinct CDR3 sequences; roughly 54% of them were counted only once. More than 20% of the sample rests with the top ten.

This TCR came from a donor aged 50 or older with non-small cell lung cancer. The V gene is TRBV6-1 and the J gene is TRBJ2-1; the D segment could be TRBD1, given 6 matching bases. This sample comprised PBMCs, obtained before or after stereotactic body radiation therapy (not recorded which). The CDR3 is CASSVDSNEQFF. The DNA reads as follows: TGTGCCAGCAGTGTGGACAGCAATGAGCAGTTCTTC.